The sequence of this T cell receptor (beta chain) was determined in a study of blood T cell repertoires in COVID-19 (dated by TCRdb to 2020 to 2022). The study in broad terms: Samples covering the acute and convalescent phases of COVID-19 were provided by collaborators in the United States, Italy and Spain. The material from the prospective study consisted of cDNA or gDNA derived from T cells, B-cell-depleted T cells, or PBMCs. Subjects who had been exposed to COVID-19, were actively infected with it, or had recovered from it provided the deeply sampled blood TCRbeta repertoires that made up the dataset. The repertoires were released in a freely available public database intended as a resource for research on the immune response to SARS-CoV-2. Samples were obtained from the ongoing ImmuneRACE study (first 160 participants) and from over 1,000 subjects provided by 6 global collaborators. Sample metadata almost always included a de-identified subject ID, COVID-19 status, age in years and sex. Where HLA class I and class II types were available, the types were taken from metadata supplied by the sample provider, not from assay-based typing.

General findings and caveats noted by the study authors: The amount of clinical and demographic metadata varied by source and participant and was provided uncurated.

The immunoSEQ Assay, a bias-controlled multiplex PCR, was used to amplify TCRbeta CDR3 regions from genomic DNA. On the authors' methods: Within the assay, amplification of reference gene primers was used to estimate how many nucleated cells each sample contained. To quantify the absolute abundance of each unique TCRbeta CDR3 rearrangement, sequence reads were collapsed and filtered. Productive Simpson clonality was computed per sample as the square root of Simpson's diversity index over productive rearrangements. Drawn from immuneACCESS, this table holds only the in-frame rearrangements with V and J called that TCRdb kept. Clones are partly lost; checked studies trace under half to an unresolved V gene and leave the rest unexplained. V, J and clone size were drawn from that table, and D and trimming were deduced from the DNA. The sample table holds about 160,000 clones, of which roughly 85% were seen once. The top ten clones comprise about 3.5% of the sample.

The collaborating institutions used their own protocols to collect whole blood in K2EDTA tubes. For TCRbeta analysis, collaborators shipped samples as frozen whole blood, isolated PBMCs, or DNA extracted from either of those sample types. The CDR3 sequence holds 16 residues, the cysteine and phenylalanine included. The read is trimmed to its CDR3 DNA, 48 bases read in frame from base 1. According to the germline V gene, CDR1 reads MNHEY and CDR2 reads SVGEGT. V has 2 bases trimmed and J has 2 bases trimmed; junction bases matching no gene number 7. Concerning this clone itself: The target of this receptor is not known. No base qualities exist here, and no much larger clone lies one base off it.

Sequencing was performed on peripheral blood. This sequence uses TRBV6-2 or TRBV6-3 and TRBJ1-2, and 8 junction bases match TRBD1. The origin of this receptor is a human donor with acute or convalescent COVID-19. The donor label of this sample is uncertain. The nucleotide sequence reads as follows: TGTGCCAGCAGTTACCCGGGACAGGCCGCAAACTATGGCTACACCTTC. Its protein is CASSYPGQAANYGYTF.